This paragraph reports one T cell receptor (beta chain). This record belongs to a study of shared clonotypes between healthy human individuals. The repertoire was sequenced with immunoSEQ multiplex PCR; TCRdb's copy has only in-frame clones and lacks some. In the table there are hundreds of thousands of clones, around 77% of which are singletons. Trimming removed 0 bases from V and 2 bases from J, with 17 bases in between. The CDR3 totals 17 residues. Germline V CDR1 and CDR2: MGHRA, YSYEKL. The source is a middle-aged woman in good health. Some clones in this sample may be carry-over from other donors' samples. The source material was PBMCs. This chain links TRBV4-1 with TRBJ2-7; D may be TRBD2 (7 bases). The CDR3, as DNA: TGCGCCAGCAGCCAAGATGGGAGGGGGGCCACTCCCTACGAGCAGTACTTC. It codes for CASSQDGRGATPYEQYF.